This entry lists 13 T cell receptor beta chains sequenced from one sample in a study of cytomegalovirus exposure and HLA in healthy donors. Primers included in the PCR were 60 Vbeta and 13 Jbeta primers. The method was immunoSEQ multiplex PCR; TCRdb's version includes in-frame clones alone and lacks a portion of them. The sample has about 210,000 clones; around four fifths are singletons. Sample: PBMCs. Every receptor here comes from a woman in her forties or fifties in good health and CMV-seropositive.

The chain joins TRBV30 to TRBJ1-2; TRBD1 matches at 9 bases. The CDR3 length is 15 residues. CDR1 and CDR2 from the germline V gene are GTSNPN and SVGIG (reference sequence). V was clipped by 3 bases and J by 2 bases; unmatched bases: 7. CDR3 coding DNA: TGTGCCTGGAGAACAACCGGGACAGGGAACTATGGCTACACCTTC. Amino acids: CAWRTTGTGNYGYTF.

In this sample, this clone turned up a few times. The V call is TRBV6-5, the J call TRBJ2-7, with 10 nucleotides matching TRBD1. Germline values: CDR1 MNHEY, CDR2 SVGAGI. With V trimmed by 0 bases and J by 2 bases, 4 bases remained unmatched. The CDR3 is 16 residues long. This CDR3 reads CASSYSDRGLTYEQYF. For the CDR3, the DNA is TGTGCCAGCAGTTACTCGGACAGGGGGTTGACCTACGAGCAGTACTTC.

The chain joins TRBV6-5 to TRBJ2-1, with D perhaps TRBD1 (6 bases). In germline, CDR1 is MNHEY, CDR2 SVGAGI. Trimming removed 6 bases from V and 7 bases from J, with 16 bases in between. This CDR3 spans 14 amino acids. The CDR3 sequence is CASRNRVQGNEQFF. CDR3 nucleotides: TGTGCCAGCAGAAACAGGGTGCAAGGGAATGAGCAGTTCTTC.

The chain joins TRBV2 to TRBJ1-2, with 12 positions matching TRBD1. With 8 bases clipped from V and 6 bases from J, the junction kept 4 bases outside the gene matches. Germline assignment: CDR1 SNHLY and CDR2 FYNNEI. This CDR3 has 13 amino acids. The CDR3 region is CASRGTGGDGYTF. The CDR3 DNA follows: TGTGCCAGCCGGGGGACAGGGGGCGATGGCTACACCTTC.

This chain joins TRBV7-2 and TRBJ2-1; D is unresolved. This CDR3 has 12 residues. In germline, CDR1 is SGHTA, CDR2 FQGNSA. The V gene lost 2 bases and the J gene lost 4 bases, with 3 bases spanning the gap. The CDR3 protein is CASSLIYNEQFF. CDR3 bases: TGTGCCAGCAGCTTAATATACAATGAGCAGTTCTTC.

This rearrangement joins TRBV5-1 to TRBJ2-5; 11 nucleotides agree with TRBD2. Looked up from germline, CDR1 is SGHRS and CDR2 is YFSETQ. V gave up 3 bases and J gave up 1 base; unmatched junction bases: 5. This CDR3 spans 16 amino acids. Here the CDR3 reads CASSSLAGGRQETQYF. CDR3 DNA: TGCGCCAGCAGCTCTTTAGCGGGGGGGCGCCAAGAGACCCAGTACTTC.

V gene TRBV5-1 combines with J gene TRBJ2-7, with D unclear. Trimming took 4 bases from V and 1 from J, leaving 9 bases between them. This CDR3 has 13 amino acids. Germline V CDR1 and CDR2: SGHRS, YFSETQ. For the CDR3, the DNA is TGCGCCAGCAGCCTACAGTGGTCCTACGAGCAGTACTTC. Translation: CASSLQWSYEQYF. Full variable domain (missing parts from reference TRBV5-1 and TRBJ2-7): KAGVTQTPRYLIKTRGQQVTLSCSPISGHRSVSWYQQTPGQGLQFLFEYFSETQRNKGNFPGRFSGRQFSNSRSEMNVSTLELGDSALYLCASSLQWSYEQYFGPGTRLTVT.

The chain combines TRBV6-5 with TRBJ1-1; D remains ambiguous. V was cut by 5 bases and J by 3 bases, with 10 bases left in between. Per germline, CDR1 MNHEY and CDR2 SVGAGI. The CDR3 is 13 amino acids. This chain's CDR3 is CASSTEGYTEAFF. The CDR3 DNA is TGTGCCAGCAGTACAGAGGGATACACTGAAGCTTTCTTT.

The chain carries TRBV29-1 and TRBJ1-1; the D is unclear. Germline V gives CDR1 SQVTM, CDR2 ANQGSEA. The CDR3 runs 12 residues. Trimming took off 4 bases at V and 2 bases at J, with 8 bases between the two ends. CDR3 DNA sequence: TGCAGCGTTGTTGAGGGTAACACTGAAGCTTTCTTT. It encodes CSVVEGNTEAFF.

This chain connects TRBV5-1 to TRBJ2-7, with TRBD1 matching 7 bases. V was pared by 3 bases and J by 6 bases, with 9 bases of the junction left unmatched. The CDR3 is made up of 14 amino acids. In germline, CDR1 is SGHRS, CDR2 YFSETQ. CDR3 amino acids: CASSSRVGGFEQYF. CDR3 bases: TGCGCCAGCAGCTCTAGGGTAGGGGGCTTCGAGCAGTACTTC. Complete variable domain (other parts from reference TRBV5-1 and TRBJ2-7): KAGVTQTPRYLIKTRGQQVTLSCSPISGHRSVSWYQQTPGQGLQFLFEYFSETQRNKGNFPGRFSGRQFSNSRSEMNVSTLELGDSALYLCASSSRVGGFEQYFGPGTRLTVT.

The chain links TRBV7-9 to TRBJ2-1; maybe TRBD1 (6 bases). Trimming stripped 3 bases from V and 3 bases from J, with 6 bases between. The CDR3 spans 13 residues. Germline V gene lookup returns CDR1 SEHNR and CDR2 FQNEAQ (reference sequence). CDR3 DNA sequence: TGTGCCAGCAGCTTGGACAGCTACAATGAGCAGTTCTTC. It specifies CASSLDSYNEQFF.

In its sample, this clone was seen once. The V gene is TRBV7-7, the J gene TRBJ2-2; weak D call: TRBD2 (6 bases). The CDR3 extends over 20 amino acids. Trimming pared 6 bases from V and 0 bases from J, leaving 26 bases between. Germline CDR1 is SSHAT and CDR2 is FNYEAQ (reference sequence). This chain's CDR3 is CASRRGNMGRGSSNTGELFF. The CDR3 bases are TGTGCCAGCAGGCGCGGGAACATGGGACGGGGCTCATCGAACACCGGGGAGCTGTTTTTT.

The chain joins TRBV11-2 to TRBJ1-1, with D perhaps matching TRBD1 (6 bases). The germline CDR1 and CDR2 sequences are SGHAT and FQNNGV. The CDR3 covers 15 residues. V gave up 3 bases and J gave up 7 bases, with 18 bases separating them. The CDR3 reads CASSLRRGGLHEAFF. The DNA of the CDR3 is TGTGCCAGCAGCTTGCGGAGGGGGGGCCTCCATGAAGCTTTCTTT.